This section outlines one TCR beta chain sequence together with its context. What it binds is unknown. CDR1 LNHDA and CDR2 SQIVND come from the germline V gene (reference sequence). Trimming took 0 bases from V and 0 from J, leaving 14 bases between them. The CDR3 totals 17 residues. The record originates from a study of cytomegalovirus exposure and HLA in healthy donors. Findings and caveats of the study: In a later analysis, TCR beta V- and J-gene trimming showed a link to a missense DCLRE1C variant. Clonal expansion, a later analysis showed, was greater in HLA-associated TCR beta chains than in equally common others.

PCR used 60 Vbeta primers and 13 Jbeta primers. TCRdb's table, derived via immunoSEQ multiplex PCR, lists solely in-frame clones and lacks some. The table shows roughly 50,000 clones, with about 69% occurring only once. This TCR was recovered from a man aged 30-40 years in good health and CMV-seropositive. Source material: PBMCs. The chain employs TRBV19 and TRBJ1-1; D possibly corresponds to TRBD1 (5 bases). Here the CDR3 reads CASSIDRDYIMNTEAFF. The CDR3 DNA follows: TGTGCCAGTAGTATAGATCGGGACTACATTATGAACACTGAAGCTTTCTTT.